The clone carrying this T cell receptor (beta chain) was picked up many times. Its antigen is unidentified. CDR3 length: 15 residues. V dropped 5 bases and J dropped 6 bases, with 17 bases sitting between them. Germline CDR1 and CDR2: MNHNS and SASEGT. The data were taken from a study of T cell repertoires in cytomegalovirus infection. Study overall: The authors used CMV epitopes that were HLA-C-restricted (recently identified) and HLA-B-restricted (well studied). An indication of both CMV infection and matching HLA type came from public TCR beta signatures.

TCRdb passed the reads through MiXCR, listing each CDR3 protein once. The sample has 100,000 to 150,000 distinct CDR3 sequences, 30% to 40% seen once. The study, taken as a whole, reports: It was HLA-C-restricted CMV-specific TCR beta clonotypes that dominated the response ex vivo. Public TCR beta family frequency separated CMV-and-HLA carriers, including in an independent cohort.

Sample: CD8+ T cells from cultured PBMCs, taken from culture after CMV antigen stimulation. This sequence joins TRBV6-1 and TRBJ1-5; maybe TRBD1 (6 bases). This clonotype was obtained from a human donor in good health (CMV status not recorded). Some clones in this sample may be carry-over from other donors' samples. The CDR3 loop reads CASSTNRAAGQPQHF. DNA for the CDR3: TGTGCCAGCAGTACCAACAGGGCTGCGGGTCAGCCCCAGCATTTT.